This entry is about one TCR beta chain. This specimen comes from a study of shared clonotypes between healthy human individuals. Study-level background: Three CD4 naive, three CD4 memory, two CD8 naive and one CD8 memory plate were used per donor.

An approximately 220 ng quantity of DNA, 25,000 to 30,000 T cell genomes, went into the sorted-subset replicate PCRs. Repertoires were generated with immunoSEQ multiplex PCR, while TCRdb's copy carries only in-frame clones and drops some. This table has over a million clones, over 95% appearing once. The CDR3 is 14 amino acids. J was trimmed by 8 bases and V by 3 bases; bases with no gene match: 6. Germline V lookup: CDR1 SEHNR, CDR2 FQNEAQ (reference sequence). The rearrangement links TRBV7-9 to TRBJ1-4, with 7 bases fitting TRBD1. The source is a man between 25 and 39 years old in good health. The specimen was naive CD4+ T cells sorted from blood. The subset was: CD45RA+ positively selected. The CDR3 DNA is TGTGCCAGCAGCTTGACAGGGTTGCGGGAAAAACTGTTTTTT. Encoded protein: CASSLTGLREKLFF.